This section outlines one T cell receptor beta chain sequence together with its context. What it binds is unknown. The data were obtained in a study of T cell responses to AZD1222 COVID-19 vaccine. General study results and limits: Spike-wide vaccine-associated CD4 TCRs dominated at 160-218 and 743-854. Among the donors, most were white British and more were female, and clonal diversity was possibly underestimated.

Here immunoSEQ multiplex PCR was the method, and the copy in TCRdb shows in-frame clones only, minus some. The sample includes more than 110,000 clones, around 90% of them seen just once. The CDR3 spans 15 residues. The V gene's germline CDR1 is SEHNR and CDR2 FQNEAQ (reference sequence). V trimming: 3 bases; J trimming: 5 bases; junction bases outside the gene matches: 5. The sample consisted of peripheral blood, taken on day 0 of AZD1222 vaccination. The chain uses TRBV7-9 and TRBJ2-3, with 10 positions matching TRBD2. The sequence was collected from an adult in good health. The CDR3 region is CASSFSGGSGDTQYF. The CDR3 region has the DNA TGTGCCAGCAGCTTTAGCGGGGGGTCGGGAGATACGCAGTATTTT.